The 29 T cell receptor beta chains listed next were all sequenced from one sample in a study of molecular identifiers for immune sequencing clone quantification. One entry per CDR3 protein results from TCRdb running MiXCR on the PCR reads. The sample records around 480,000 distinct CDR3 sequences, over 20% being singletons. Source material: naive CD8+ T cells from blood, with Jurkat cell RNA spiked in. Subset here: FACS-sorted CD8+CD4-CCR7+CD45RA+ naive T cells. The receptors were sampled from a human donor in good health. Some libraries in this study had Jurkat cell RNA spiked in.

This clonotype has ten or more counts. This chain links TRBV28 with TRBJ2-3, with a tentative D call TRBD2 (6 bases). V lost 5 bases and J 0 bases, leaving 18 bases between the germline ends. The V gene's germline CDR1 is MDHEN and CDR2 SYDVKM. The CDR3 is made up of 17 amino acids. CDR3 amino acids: CASSETGLAYSTDTQYF. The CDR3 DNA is TGTGCCAGCAGTGAAACCGGTCTAGCGTATAGCACAGATACGCAGTATTTT.

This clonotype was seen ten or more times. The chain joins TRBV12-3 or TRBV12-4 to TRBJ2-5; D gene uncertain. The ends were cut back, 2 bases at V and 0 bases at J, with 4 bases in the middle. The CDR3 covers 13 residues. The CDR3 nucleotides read TGTGCCAGCAGTTTACGTCACCAAGAGACCCAGTACTTC. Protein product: CASSLRHQETQYF.

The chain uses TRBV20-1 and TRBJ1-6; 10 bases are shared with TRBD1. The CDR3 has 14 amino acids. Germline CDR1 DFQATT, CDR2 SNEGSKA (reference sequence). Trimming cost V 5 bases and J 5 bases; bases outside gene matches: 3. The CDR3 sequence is CSAPTGGNNSPLHF. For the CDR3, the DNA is TGCAGTGCTCCGACAGGGGGCAATAATTCACCCCTCCACTTT.

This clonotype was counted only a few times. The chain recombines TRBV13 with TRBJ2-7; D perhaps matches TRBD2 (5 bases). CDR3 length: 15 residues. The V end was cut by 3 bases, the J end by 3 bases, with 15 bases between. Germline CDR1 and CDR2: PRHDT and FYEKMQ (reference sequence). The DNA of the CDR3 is TGTGCCAGCAGCTTTGGAGGTAGAAGGGACTACGAGCAGTACTTC. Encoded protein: CASSFGGRRDYEQYF. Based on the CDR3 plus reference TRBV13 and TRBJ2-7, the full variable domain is AAGVIQSPRHLIKEKRETATLKCYPIPRHDTVYWYQQGPGQDPQFLISFYEKMQSDKGSIPDRFSAQQFSDYHSELNMSSLELGDSALYFCASSFGGRRDYEQYFGPGTRLTVT.

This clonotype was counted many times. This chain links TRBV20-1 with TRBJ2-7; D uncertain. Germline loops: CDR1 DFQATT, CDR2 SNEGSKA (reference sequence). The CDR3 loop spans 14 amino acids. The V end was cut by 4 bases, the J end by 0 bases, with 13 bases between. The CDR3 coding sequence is TGCAGTGCTAAAGTCAGGTTTAGCTCCTACGAGCAGTACTTC. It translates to CSAKVRFSSYEQYF.

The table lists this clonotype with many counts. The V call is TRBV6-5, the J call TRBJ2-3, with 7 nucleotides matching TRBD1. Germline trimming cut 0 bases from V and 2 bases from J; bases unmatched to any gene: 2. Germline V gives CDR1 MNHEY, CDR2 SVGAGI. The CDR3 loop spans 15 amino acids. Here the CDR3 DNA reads TGTGCCAGCAGTTACTCCGGGACAGACACAGATACGCAGTATTTT. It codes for CASSYSGTDTDTQYF.

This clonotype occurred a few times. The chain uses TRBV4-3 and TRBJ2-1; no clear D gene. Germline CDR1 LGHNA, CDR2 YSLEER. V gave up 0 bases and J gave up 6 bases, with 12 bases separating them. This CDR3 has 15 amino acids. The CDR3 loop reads CASSQDVLLGNEQFF. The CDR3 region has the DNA TGCGCCAGCAGCCAAGATGTCCTGCTGGGCAATGAGCAGTTCTTC.

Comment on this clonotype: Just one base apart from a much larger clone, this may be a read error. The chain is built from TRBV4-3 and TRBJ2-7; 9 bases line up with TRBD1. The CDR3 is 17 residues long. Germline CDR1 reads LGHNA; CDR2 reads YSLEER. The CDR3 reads CASGQDRFEQGAGEQYF. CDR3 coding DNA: TGCGCCAGCGGCCAAGATCGTTTTGAACAGGGGGCAGGCGAGCAGTACTTC.

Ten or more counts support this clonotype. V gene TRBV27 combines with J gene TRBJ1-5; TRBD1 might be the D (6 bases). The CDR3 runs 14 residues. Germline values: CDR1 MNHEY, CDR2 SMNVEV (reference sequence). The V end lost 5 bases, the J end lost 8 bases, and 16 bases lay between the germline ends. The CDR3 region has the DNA TGTGCCAGCAGTCCGCGACAGGCGATAAAGCCCCAGCATTTT. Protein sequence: CASSPRQAIKPQHF.

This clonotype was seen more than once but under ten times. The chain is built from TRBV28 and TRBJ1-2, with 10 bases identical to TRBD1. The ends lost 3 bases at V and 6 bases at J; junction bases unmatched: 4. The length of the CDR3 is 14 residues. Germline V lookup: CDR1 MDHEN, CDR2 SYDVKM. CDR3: CASSLWDRGNGYTF. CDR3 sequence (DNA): TGTGCCAGCAGTTTGTGGGACAGGGGTAATGGCTACACCTTC.

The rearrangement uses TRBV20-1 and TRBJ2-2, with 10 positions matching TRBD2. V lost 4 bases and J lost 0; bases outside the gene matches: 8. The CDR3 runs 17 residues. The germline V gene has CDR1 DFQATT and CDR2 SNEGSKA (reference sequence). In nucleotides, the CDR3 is TGCAGTGCTACTGGGGGTAGCGGGGGGACGAACACCGGGGAGCTGTTTTTT. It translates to CSATGGSGGTNTGELFF.

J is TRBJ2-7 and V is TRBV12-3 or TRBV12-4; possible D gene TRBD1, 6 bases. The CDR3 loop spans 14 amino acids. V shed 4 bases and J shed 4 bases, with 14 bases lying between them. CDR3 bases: TGTGCCAGCAGTTCATTCACAGGGTTATACGAGCAGTACTTC. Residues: CASSSFTGLYEQYF.

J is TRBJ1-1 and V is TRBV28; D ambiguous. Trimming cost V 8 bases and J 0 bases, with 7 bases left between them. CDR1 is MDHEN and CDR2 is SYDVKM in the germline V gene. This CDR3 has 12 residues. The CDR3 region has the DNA TGTGCCAGCGGAATAATGAACACTGAAGCTTTCTTT. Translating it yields CASGIMNTEAFF.

The DNA for the CDR3 is TGTGCCAGCAGCTTAGGGCCACGAGTAGTTGAAAAACTGTTTTTT. Translating it yields CASSLGPRVVEKLFF. This chain links TRBV7-9 with TRBJ1-4; the D is unclear. Germline V gene lookup returns CDR1 SEHNR and CDR2 FQNEAQ (reference sequence). The CDR3 sequence is 15 residues long. V lost 1 base and J lost 7, with 13 bases in between.

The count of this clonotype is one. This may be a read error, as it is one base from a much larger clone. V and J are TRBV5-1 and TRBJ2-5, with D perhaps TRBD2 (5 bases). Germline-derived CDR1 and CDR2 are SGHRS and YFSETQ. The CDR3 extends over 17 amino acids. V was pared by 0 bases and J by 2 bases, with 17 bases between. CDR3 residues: CASSLGEEVRRQETQYF. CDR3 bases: TGCGCCAGCAGCTTGGGTGAGGAGGTTCGGAGACAAGAGACCCAGTACTTC.

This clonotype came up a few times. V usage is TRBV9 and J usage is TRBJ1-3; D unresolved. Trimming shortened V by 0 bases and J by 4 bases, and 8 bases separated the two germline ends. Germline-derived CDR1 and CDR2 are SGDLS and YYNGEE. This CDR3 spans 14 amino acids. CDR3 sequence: CASSVGRSGNTIYF. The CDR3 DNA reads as TGTGCCAGCAGCGTAGGGCGTTCAGGAAACACCATATATTTT.

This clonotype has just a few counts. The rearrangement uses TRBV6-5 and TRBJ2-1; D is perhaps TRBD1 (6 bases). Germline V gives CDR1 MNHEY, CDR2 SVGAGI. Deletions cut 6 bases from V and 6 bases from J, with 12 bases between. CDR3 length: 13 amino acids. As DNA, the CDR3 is TGTGCCAGCAGGGGGGCGGCTAGCAATGAGCAGTTCTTC. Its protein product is CASRGAASNEQFF.

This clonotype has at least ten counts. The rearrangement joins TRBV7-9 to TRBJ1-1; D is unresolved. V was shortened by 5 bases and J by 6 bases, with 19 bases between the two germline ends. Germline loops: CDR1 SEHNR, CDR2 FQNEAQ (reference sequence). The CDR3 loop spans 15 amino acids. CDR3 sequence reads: CASSLGGGFSPEAFF. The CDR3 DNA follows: TGTGCCAGCAGCCTAGGAGGAGGGTTTAGCCCTGAAGCTTTCTTT.

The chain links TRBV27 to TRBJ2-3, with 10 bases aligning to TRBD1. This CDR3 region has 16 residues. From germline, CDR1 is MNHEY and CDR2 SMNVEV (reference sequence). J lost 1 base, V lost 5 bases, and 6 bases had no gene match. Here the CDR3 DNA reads TGTGCCAGCAGTCCGTGGACAGGGGGAGGCACAGATACGCAGTATTTT. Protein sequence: CASSPWTGGGTDTQYF.

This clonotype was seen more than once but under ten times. The CDR3, as DNA: TGCGCCAGCAGCGCCCGACACGTCAGCTCCTACAATGAGCAGTTCTTC. Encoded protein: CASSARHVSSYNEQFF. V gene TRBV4-3 combines with J gene TRBJ2-1; D is undetermined. V lost 5 bases and J lost 0, with 14 bases in between. The CDR3 loop spans 16 amino acids. CDR1 is LGHNA and CDR2 is YSLEER in the germline V gene.

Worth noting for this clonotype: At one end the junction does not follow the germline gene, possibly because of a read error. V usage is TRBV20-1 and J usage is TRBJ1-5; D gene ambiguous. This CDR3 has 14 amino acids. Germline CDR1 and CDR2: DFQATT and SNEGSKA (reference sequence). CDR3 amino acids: CGAYDGDSNQPQHF. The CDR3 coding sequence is TGCGGTGCGTACGACGGTGATAGCAATCAGCCCCAGCATTTT.

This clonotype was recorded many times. The chain's CDR3 is CASSYDRGLSTDTQYF. The CDR3 nucleotides read TGTGCCAGCAGTTACGACAGGGGGCTTAGCACAGATACGCAGTATTTT. V and J are TRBV6-5 and TRBJ2-3, with 10 nucleotides matching TRBD1. Trimming removed 2 bases from V and 0 bases from J; junction bases left unmatched: 2. Germline V gives CDR1 MNHEY, CDR2 SVGAGI. The CDR3 has 16 amino acids.

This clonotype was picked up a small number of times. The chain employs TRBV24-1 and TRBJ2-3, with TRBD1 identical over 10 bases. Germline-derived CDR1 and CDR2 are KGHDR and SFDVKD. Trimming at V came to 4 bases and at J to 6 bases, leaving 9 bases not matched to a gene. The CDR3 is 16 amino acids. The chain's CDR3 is CATSEGGQGLLDTQYF. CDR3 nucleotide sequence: TGTGCCACCAGTGAGGGGGGACAGGGGCTTTTGGATACGCAGTATTTT.

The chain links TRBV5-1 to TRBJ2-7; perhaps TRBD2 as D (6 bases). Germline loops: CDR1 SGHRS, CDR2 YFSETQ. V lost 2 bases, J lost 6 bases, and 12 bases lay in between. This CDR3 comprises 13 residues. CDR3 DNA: TGCGCCAGCAGCTTAGGGACTCCCAGCGAGCAGTACTTC. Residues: CASSLGTPSEQYF.

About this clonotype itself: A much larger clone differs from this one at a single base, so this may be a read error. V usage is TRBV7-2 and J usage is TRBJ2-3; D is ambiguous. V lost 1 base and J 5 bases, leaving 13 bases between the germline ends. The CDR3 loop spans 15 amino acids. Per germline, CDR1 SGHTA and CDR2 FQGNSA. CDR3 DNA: TGTGCCAGCAGCTTAGTTTCGGGCACCGGAGATACGCAGTATTTT. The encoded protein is CASSLVSGTGDTQYF.

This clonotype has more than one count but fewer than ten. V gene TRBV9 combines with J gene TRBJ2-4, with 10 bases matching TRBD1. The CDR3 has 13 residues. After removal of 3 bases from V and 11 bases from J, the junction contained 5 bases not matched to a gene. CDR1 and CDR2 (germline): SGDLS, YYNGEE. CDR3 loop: CASSDWDRGFQYF. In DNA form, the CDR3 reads TGTGCCAGCAGCGATTGGGACAGGGGATTTCAGTACTTC.

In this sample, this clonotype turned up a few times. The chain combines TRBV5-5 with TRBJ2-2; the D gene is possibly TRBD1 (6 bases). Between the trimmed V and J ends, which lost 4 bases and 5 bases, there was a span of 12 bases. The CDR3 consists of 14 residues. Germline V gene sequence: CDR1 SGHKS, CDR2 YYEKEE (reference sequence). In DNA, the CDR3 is TGTGCCAGCAGCGTCTACAGGGAAACCGGGGAGCTGTTTTTT. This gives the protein CASSVYRETGELFF.

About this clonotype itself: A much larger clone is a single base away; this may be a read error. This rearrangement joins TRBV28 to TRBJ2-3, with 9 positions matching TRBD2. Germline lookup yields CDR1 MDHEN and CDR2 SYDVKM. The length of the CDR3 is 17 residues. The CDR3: CASSLTGTSRFTATQYF. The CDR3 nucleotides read TGTGCCAGCAGTTTAACTGGGACTAGCCGATTCACAGCTACGCAGTATTTT.

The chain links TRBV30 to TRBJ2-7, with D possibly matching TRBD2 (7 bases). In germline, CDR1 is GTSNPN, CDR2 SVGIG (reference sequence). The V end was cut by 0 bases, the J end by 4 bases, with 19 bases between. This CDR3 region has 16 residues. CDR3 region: CAWSVLGGGTLYEQYF. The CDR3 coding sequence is TGTGCCTGGAGTGTACTTGGGGGGGGCACTCTTTACGAGCAGTACTTC.